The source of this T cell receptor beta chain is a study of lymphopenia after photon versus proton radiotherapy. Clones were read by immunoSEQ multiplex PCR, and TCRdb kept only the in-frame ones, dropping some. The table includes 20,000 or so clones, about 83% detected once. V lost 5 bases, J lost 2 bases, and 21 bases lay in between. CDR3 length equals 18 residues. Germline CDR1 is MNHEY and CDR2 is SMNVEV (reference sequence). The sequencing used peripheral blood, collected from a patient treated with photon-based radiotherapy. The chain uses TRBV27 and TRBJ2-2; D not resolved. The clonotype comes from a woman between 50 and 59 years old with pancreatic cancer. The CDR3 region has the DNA TGTGCCAGCAGTCGTAAGCGAGGAGCCCAATCTAACACCGGGGAGCTGTTTTTT. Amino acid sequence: CASSRKRGAQSNTGELFF.